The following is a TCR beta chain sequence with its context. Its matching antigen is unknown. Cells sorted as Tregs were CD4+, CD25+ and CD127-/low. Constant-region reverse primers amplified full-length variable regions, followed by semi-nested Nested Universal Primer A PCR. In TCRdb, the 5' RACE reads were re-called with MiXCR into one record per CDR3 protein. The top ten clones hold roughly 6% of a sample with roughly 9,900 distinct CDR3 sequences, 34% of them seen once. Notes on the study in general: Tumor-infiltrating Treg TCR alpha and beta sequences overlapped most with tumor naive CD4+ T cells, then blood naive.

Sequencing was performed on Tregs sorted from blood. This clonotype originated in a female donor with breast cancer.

This chain's CDR3 is CAQTGRSYNEQFF. The CDR3 coding sequence is TGTGCCCAGACGGGCCGCTCCTACAATGAGCAGTTCTTC. This chain links TRBV30 with TRBJ2-1; D gene unclear. Per the germline V gene, CDR1 is GTSNPN and CDR2 is SVGIG (reference sequence). With 8 bases removed from V and 0 bases from J, the gap between germline ends came to 11 bases. The CDR3 is made up of 13 amino acids.